Each of the 20 T cell receptor beta chains below was sequenced from the same sample in a study of OX40 agonist ivuxolimab in advanced cancers. This table comes from immunoSEQ multiplex PCR, and its TCRdb copy is limited to in-frame clones, with some not included. Found here are 74,000 or so clones, just over 90% of them singletons; the top ten hold roughly an eighth. Source: CD4+ or CD8+ T cells sorted from blood, taken in a trial of the OX40 agonist ivuxolimab. These receptors all stem from an adult with an advanced solid tumor such as melanoma, head and neck, liver or kidney cancer.

V and J are TRBV5-6 and TRBJ2-1; unclear D gene. The CDR3 runs 15 residues. CDR1 is SGHDT, CDR2 YYEEEE, per germline. Trimming pared 0 bases from V and 8 bases from J, leaving 15 bases between. CDR3 loop: CASSLGGPRVDEQFF. Written as DNA, the CDR3 is TGTGCCAGCAGCTTGGGAGGCCCGCGAGTGGATGAGCAGTTCTTC.

The V and J genes are TRBV29-1 and TRBJ2-5, with 8 bases lining up with TRBD1. The J call may be wrong; the DNA end is better matched by TRBJ2-7. CDR1 and CDR2 from the germline V gene are SQVTM and ANQGSEA. This CDR3 is 13 amino acids long. This chain's CDR3 is CSVAPGQASEQYF. The CDR3 DNA is TGCAGCGTTGCCCCGGGACAGGCCTCCGAGCAGTACTTC.

This chain uses TRBV7-2 with TRBJ2-7; no clear D. With 5 bases removed from V and 0 bases from J, the gap between germline ends came to 14 bases. Per the germline V gene, CDR1 is SGHTA and CDR2 is FQGNSA. CDR3 length: 15 amino acids. The CDR3 here is CASSPNMGNSYEQYF. CDR3 DNA: TGTGCCAGCAGCCCGAATATGGGGAACTCCTACGAGCAGTACTTC.

This clone was found once. This sequence joins TRBV4-1 and TRBJ1-4; TRBD1 aligns across 9 bases. The CDR3 is 16 amino acids. Germline assignment: CDR1 MGHRA and CDR2 YSYEKL. J lost 8 bases, V lost 5 bases, and 12 bases had no gene match. The CDR3 region is CASSDPRDREGEKLFF. DNA for the CDR3: TGCGCCAGCAGCGACCCCCGGGACAGGGAAGGCGAAAAACTGTTTTTT.

The J gene is TRBJ2-5, the V gene TRBV9; 7 bases are a match to TRBD2. This CDR3 contains 16 residues. The V gene's germline CDR1 is SGDLS and CDR2 YYNGEE. The junction had 12 bases not matched to a gene; V was cut back by 5 bases and J by 2 bases. Written as DNA, the CDR3 is TGTGCCAGCAGTCGTCGAGGAGCGGGGTTGCAAGAGACCCAGTACTTC. This translates into CASSRRGAGLQETQYF.

The J gene is TRBJ2-7, the V gene TRBV6-6; weak D call: TRBD1 (7 bases). Germline-derived CDR1 and CDR2 are MNHNY and SVGAGI (reference sequence). V lost 7 bases, J lost 6 bases, and 19 bases lay in between. The CDR3 consists of 14 residues. The DNA of the CDR3 is TGTGCCAGCACCCCACCGGGGACAGCGGGCGAGCAGTACTTC. Protein sequence: CASTPPGTAGEQYF.

V gene TRBV4-3 combines with J gene TRBJ2-5, with D hard to call. Trimming removed 0 bases from V and 5 bases from J, with 19 bases in between. The CDR3 extends over 17 amino acids. In germline, CDR1 is LGHNA, CDR2 YSLEER. This CDR3 is CASSQDESGHEWETQYF. In nucleotides, the CDR3 is TGCGCCAGCAGCCAAGATGAATCCGGGCACGAGTGGGAGACCCAGTACTTC.

The chain uses TRBV7-9 and TRBJ1-1, with D hard to call. CDR1 is SEHNR and CDR2 is FQNEAQ in the germline V gene (reference sequence). This CDR3 region has 13 residues. Trimming left V 5 bases short and J 1 base short, with 8 bases between. The CDR3: CASSQSSNTEAFF. The CDR3 DNA reads TGTGCCAGCAGCCAAAGCTCGAACACTGAAGCTTTCTTT.

The rearrangement links TRBV27 to TRBJ1-2, with D perhaps TRBD1 (6 bases). The CDR3 has 15 residues. Germline V gives CDR1 MNHEY, CDR2 SMNVEV (reference sequence). V dropped 3 bases and J dropped 7 bases, with 18 bases sitting between them. CDR3 loop: CASSLGGGPTGGYTF. The CDR3 region has the DNA TGTGCCAGCAGTTTGGGGGGCGGCCCCACGGGTGGCTACACCTTC.

This clone appeared a few times. The chain links TRBV2 to TRBJ1-1; D call uncertain. The germline V gene encodes CDR1 SNHLY and CDR2 FYNNEI. V was pared by 7 bases and J by 4 bases, with 13 bases between. The CDR3 is 13 residues long. The CDR3 DNA sequence: TGTGCCAGCAATCTCTTCCTGAGCACTGAAGCTTTCTTT. Translated: CASNLFLSTEAFF.

The rearrangement joins TRBV7-2 to TRBJ2-7, with 9 nucleotides matching TRBD1. Germline V CDR1 and CDR2: SGHTA, FQGNSA. CDR3 length equals 14 residues. Germline trimming cut 5 bases from V and 3 bases from J; bases unmatched to any gene: 5. The CDR3 sequence: CASSSRDRVYEQYF. The CDR3 bases are TGTGCCAGCAGCAGCCGGGACAGGGTCTACGAGCAGTACTTC.

The V call is TRBV5-1, the J call TRBJ1-2; 11 bases match TRBD1. V trimming: 0 bases; J trimming: 3 bases; junction bases outside the gene matches: 1. The germline CDR1 and CDR2 sequences are SGHRS and YFSETQ. The CDR3 runs to 15 residues. Here the CDR3 DNA reads TGCGCCAGCAGCTTGGGGGACAGGGGGTACTATGGCTACACCTTC. It codes for CASSLGDRGYYGYTF.

In its sample, this clone was seen once. The chain carries TRBV19 and TRBJ2-7; D is perhaps TRBD1 (5 bases). The germline V gene has CDR1 LNHDA and CDR2 SQIVND (reference sequence). V lost 9 bases and J 1 base, leaving 16 bases between the germline ends. This CDR3 region has 14 residues. Here the CDR3 DNA reads TGTGCCAGCACTCCGACAGCTGGTTCCTACGAGCAGTACTTC. Its protein product is CASTPTAGSYEQYF. Filled out from reference TRBV19 and TRBJ2-7, the complete variable domain reads DGGITQSPKYLFRKEGQNVTLSCEQNLNHDAMYWYRQDPGQGLRLIYYSQIVNDFQKGDIAEGYSVSREKKESFPLTVTSAQKNPTAFYLCASTPTAGSYEQYFGPGTRLTVT.

The chain joins TRBV27 to TRBJ1-1, with a possible D match to TRBD1 (5 bases). Trimming cost V 5 bases and J 3 bases, with 16 bases left between them. The germline CDR1 and CDR2 sequences are MNHEY and SMNVEV (reference sequence). The CDR3 covers 15 residues. The CDR3 sequence: CASSPRGPLDTEAFF. DNA of the CDR3: TGTGCCAGCAGTCCTAGGGGACCCTTGGACACTGAAGCTTTCTTT.

V is TRBV19 and J is TRBJ2-5; TRBD1 might be the D (8 bases). Trimming stripped 7 bases from V and 1 base from J, with 25 bases between. Looked up from germline, CDR1 is LNHDA and CDR2 is SQIVND (reference sequence). The CDR3 sequence is 18 residues long. CDR3 loop: CASTKGPGQGGGQETQYF. CDR3 coding DNA: TGTGCCAGTACCAAGGGGCCAGGACAGGGCGGGGGCCAAGAGACCCAGTACTTC.

The V and J genes are TRBV7-2 and TRBJ2-1; D may be TRBD2 (5 bases). V was shortened by 5 bases and J by 12 bases, with 14 bases between the two germline ends. Per germline, CDR1 SGHTA and CDR2 FQGNSA. CDR3 length equals 12 residues. The CDR3: CASSPDGVSQFF. The CDR3 region has the DNA TGTGCCAGCAGCCCCGACGGGGTCTCGCAGTTCTTC. Complete variable domain (other parts from reference TRBV7-2 and TRBJ2-1): GAGVSQSPSNKVTEKGKDVELRCDPISGHTALYWYRQSLGQGLEFLIYFQGNSAPDKSGLPSDRFSAERTGGSVSTLTIQRTQQEDSAVYLCASSPDGVSQFFGPGTRLTVL.

The rearrangement joins TRBV6-5 to TRBJ2-7; 8 bases map to TRBD1. CDR3 size: 13 residues. Germline trimming cut 4 bases from V and 5 bases from J; bases unmatched to any gene: 4. Germline assignment: CDR1 MNHEY and CDR2 SVGAGI. The CDR3 protein is CASSSTGAHEQYF. The DNA of the CDR3 is TGTGCCAGCAGTTCGACAGGGGCCCACGAGCAGTACTTC.

J is TRBJ2-7 and V is TRBV4-3; 8 nucleotides align to TRBD2. The CDR3 is made up of 17 amino acids. The V gene's germline CDR1 is LGHNA and CDR2 YSLEER. J was trimmed by 5 bases and V by 0 bases; bases with no gene match: 12. The CDR3 region has the DNA TGCGCCAGCAGCCAAGAGAGGGCGGGACGCGGGGGGAACGAGCAGTACTTC. Translating it yields CASSQERAGRGGNEQYF.

V is TRBV5-6 and J is TRBJ1-1; 8 positions agree with TRBD1. V gave up 4 bases and J gave up 5 bases; unmatched junction bases: 7. The CDR3 covers 14 residues. Per germline, CDR1 SGHDT and CDR2 YYEEEE. The CDR3 loop reads CASSPRGRWTEAFF. The CDR3 nucleotides are TGTGCCAGCAGCCCCAGGGGGCGGTGGACTGAAGCTTTCTTT.

The chain employs TRBV19 and TRBJ1-1; TRBD1 might be the D (5 bases). Germline CDR1 LNHDA, CDR2 SQIVND (reference sequence). Between the trimmed V and J ends, which lost 3 bases and 8 bases, there was a span of 19 bases. The CDR3 covers 15 residues. This chain's CDR3 is CASSMMMGPIKEAFF. The DNA of the CDR3 is TGTGCCAGTAGTATGATGATGGGGCCGATAAAAGAAGCTTTCTTT.